This TCR beta chain was identified during a study of spatial heterogeneity in lung cancer. Study-wide results and limits: Blood contained ubiquitous expanded tumor TCRs more at resection than at follow-up.

One entry per CDR3 protein, called by TCRdb with MiXCR from the 5' RACE reads. Found here are around 87,000 distinct CDR3 sequences, 12% of them singletons; the top ten hold about 41%. Documented time point: sample taken at primary tumor resection. Unsorted tumor, nontumor lung tissue or cryopreserved PBMC supplied the whole RNA. The germline CDR1 and CDR2 sequences are LNHNV and YYDKDF (reference sequence). The CDR3 loop spans 14 amino acids. Trimming left V 5 bases short and J 0 bases short, with 11 bases between. The sample holds a few counts of this clonotype. Its antigen remains unidentified. The sequence derives from a male donor with early-stage non-small cell lung cancer. The sample in question was PBMCs, obtained at surgery. The V and J genes are TRBV15 and TRBJ2-7, with D hard to call. Written as DNA, the CDR3 is TGTGCCACCAGCCTACGGGCCAGCTCCTACGAGCAGTACTTC. Translation gives CATSLRASSYEQYF.